This record covers a single T cell receptor beta chain. This entry is derived from a study of blood T cell repertoires in COVID-19. Overall study: Samples of COVID-19 (acute and convalescent) were obtained from the United States, Italy and Spain. Sources were T cells, B-cell-depleted T cells, or PBMCs; the material itself was cDNA or gDNA.

The CDR3 spans 17 residues. V gave up 5 bases and J gave up 3 bases; unmatched junction bases: 7. The germline V gene has CDR1 MNHNY and CDR2 SVGAGI (reference sequence). Original methodology: Amplification of reference gene primers provided the estimated nucleated cell counts. Assay used: immunoSEQ multiplex PCR; TCRdb lists only in-frame clones, some missing. V and J calls and clone size come straight from that table; D and trimming were deduced from the DNA. Counted here are some 33,000 clones, 75% to 90% occurring once; the ten biggest clones make up 7.3%. The chain has TRBV6-6 and TRBJ2-3, with 14 bases aligning to TRBD2. The origin of this receptor is a human donor in a cohort sampled during active COVID-19. The sample comprised peripheral blood. The CDR3 nucleotides read TGTGCCAGCAGTCCCAGGGGACTAGCGGGGGTTACAGATACGCAGTATTTT. This encodes CASSPRGLAGVTDTQYF.